These 23 T cell receptor beta chains came from one sample sequenced in a study of blood T cell repertoires in COVID-19. TCRdb's table, derived via immunoSEQ multiplex PCR, lists solely in-frame clones and lacks some. The table has about 200,000 clones, around three quarters seen once. Sequencing input: peripheral blood. These receptors all come from a woman in her 70s with acute or convalescent COVID-19.

The CDR3 loop reads CASSEGSMNEQYF. In DNA, the CDR3 is TGCGCCAGCAGCGAAGGGAGCATGAACGAGCAGTACTTC. The chain is built from TRBV5-1 and TRBJ2-7; a possible D gene is TRBD2 (5 bases). With 4 bases removed from V and 5 bases from J, the gap between germline ends came to 13 bases. Germline lookup yields CDR1 SGHRS and CDR2 YFSETQ. The CDR3 loop spans 13 amino acids.

The chain links TRBV27 to TRBJ1-2; 7 bases match TRBD1. Per germline, CDR1 MNHEY and CDR2 SMNVEV (reference sequence). Losses at the gene ends were 5 bases for V and 4 bases for J; bases not matched to a gene: 10. The CDR3 consists of 15 residues. CDR3: CASSISSQGIYGYTF. The CDR3, as DNA: TGTGCCAGCAGTATCTCATCACAGGGGATCTATGGCTACACCTTC.

The chain links TRBV6-9 to TRBJ1-3; 7 bases line up with TRBD1. Trimming removed 6 bases from V and 2 bases from J; junction bases left unmatched: 7. There are 15 residues in the CDR3. From germline, CDR1 is MNHGY and CDR2 SVAAGI. The CDR3 protein is CASRHHTGAGNTIYF. The CDR3 DNA follows: TGTGCCAGCAGACATCACACAGGGGCTGGAAACACCATATATTTT.

V gene TRBV24-1 combines with J gene TRBJ2-6; D possibly corresponds to TRBD1 (6 bases). The V end lost 3 bases, the J end lost 1 base, and 9 bases lay between the germline ends. The CDR3 length is 16 residues. Germline loops: CDR1 KGHDR, CDR2 SFDVKD. CDR3 region: CATSDHRESGANVLTF. The CDR3 nucleotides are TGTGCCACCAGTGATCACAGGGAATCTGGGGCCAACGTCCTGACTTTC.

This sequence joins TRBV20-1 and TRBJ2-3; D gene ambiguous. Germline loops: CDR1 DFQATT, CDR2 SNEGSKA (reference sequence). This CDR3 region has 11 residues. Trimming removed 3 bases at V and 11 bases at J, with 12 bases between. DNA of the CDR3: TGCAGTGCTAGTATCCAACAGAGGCAGTATTTT. This encodes CSASIQQRQYF.

The V and J genes are TRBV6-6 and TRBJ2-3; D perhaps matches TRBD2 (6 bases). The V end lost 5 bases, the J end lost 1 base, and 16 bases lay between the germline ends. This CDR3 is built from 16 residues. Germline V gives CDR1 MNHNY, CDR2 SVGAGI (reference sequence). The CDR3 coding sequence is TGTGCCAGCAGTGCCCGCCTAGCGACGGGCACAGATACGCAGTATTTT. It specifies CASSARLATGTDTQYF.

The chain recombines TRBV19 with TRBJ2-3, with TRBD2 matching over 10 bases. This CDR3 is built from 18 residues. Germline CDR1 is LNHDA and CDR2 is SQIVND (reference sequence). V gave up 3 bases and J gave up 2 bases; unmatched junction bases: 11. The CDR3, as DNA: TGTGCCAGTAGTATTAGCGGGGGGTCCTCCTGGCACACAGATACGCAGTATTTT. This sequence encodes CASSISGGSSWHTDTQYF.

The chain employs TRBV6-5 and TRBJ2-5; perhaps TRBD1 as D (6 bases). Germline V gives CDR1 MNHEY, CDR2 SVGAGI. The germline V and J ends were trimmed by 5 bases and 4 bases, with 11 bases remaining between them. This CDR3 comprises 13 residues. The CDR3 reads CASSPGRGETQYF. The CDR3 DNA is TGTGCCAGCAGTCCCGGCAGGGGAGAGACCCAGTACTTC.

V and J are TRBV14 and TRBJ2-7; a weak D match, TRBD1 (5 bases). The CDR3 is 13 residues long. Germline CDR1 SGHDN, CDR2 FVKESK. V lost 2 bases to trimming and J lost 5 bases, with 10 bases between them. The CDR3: CASSQKRRDEQYF. In nucleotides, the CDR3 is TGTGCCAGCAGCCAAAAGCGCAGGGACGAGCAGTACTTC.

This chain uses TRBV10-3 with TRBJ2-3; 9 nucleotides align to TRBD2. V gave up 6 bases and J gave up 4 bases; unmatched junction bases: 5. CDR1 is ENHRY, CDR2 SYGVKD, per germline. This CDR3 is built from 14 residues. CDR3 in DNA: TGTGCCATCAGCGAGCGGGGGGAAGCAGATACGCAGTATTTT. Translating it yields CAISERGEADTQYF.

The genes are TRBV6-1 and TRBJ2-7; TRBD1 matches at 9 bases. This CDR3 has 16 residues. Germline CDR1 reads MNHNS; CDR2 reads SASEGT. J was trimmed by 2 bases and V by 2 bases; bases with no gene match: 7. For the CDR3, the DNA is TGTGCCAGCAGTGAACCCGAACAGGGGGCTCCCTACGAGCAGTACTTC. Translation gives CASSEPEQGAPYEQYF.

The chain carries TRBV11-1 and TRBJ2-7, with D hard to call. CDR3 length: 13 residues. Germline loops: CDR1 SGHAT, CDR2 FQDESV (reference sequence). Trimming shortened V by 0 bases and J by 6 bases, and 9 bases separated the two germline ends. As DNA, the CDR3 is TGTGCCAGCAGCTTAGCGGGCAGCCTCGAGCAGTACTTC. Encoded protein: CASSLAGSLEQYF.

V and J are TRBV7-9 and TRBJ1-1, with D hard to call. The CDR3 loop spans 13 amino acids. Germline V gene data show CDR1 as SEHNR and CDR2 as FQNEAQ (reference sequence). V was shortened by 3 bases and J by 1 base, with 6 bases between the two germline ends. The CDR3 DNA sequence: TGTGCCAGCAGCTTTCGACAGAACACTGAAGCTTTCTTT. It translates to CASSFRQNTEAFF.

The rearrangement uses TRBV4-1 and TRBJ2-5; 10 nucleotides match TRBD1. Germline V gene data show CDR1 as MGHRA and CDR2 as YSYEKL. There are 17 residues in the CDR3. V lost 0 bases, J lost 7 bases, and 11 bases stayed unmatched. DNA of the CDR3: TGCGCCAGCAGCCAAGAAAGGGGACAGGGGCTTGCTGGGACCCAGTACTTC. Translating it yields CASSQERGQGLAGTQYF.

This clone has a single count. As DNA, the CDR3 is TGTGCCAGCAGCTCACTTCCCAGGGGCCAAGAGACCCAGTACTTC. Translated, it gives CASSSLPRGQETQYF. The chain combines TRBV7-9 with TRBJ2-5; possible D gene TRBD1, 6 bases. The germline V gene encodes CDR1 SEHNR and CDR2 FQNEAQ (reference sequence). The CDR3 runs to 15 residues. Trimming removed 4 bases at V and 1 base at J, with 13 bases between.

The chain combines TRBV3-1 (or the pseudogene TRBV3-2) with TRBJ1-2, with D maybe TRBD1 (6 bases). This CDR3 comprises 16 residues. Germline CDR1 is LGHDT and CDR2 is YNNKEL (reference sequence). Trimming removed 0 bases from V and 2 bases from J, with 13 bases in between. CDR3 DNA sequence: TGTGCCAGCAGCCAAGATCACAGGGCCGTAAACTATGGCTACACCTTC. Its protein is CASSQDHRAVNYGYTF.

The genes are TRBV7-2 and TRBJ2-5; the D gene is possibly TRBD1 (6 bases). The CDR3 loop spans 15 amino acids. V gave up 5 bases and J gave up 4 bases, with 17 bases separating them. Germline CDR1 is SGHTA and CDR2 is FQGNSA. In nucleotides, the CDR3 is TGTGCCAGCAGCCCCGTCTCGGAAGGGGGAGAGACCCAGTACTTC. As protein: CASSPVSEGGETQYF.

The chain couples TRBV7-9 to TRBJ2-7; 10 bases match TRBD1. There are 16 residues in the CDR3. V shed 6 bases, J shed 4 bases, and the junction held 12 bases outside the gene matches. Germline assignment: CDR1 SEHNR and CDR2 FQNEAQ (reference sequence). The CDR3 region has the DNA TGTGCCAGCAGTTCCTCGGGACAGGGGTCCTCATACGAGCAGTACTTC. It encodes CASSSSGQGSSYEQYF.

The rearrangement uses TRBV6-2 or TRBV6-3 and TRBJ2-5; D may be TRBD1 (6 bases). V was cut by 5 bases and J by 4 bases, with 26 bases left in between. The V gene's germline CDR1 is MNHEY and CDR2 SVGEGT. The CDR3 loop spans 18 amino acids. The CDR3 DNA reads as TGTGCCAGCAGTGTTGACCGTACAGGGTTTCCATATTTAGAGACCCAGTACTTC. Encoded protein: CASSVDRTGFPYLETQYF.

The chain uses TRBV2 and TRBJ1-1; 9 nucleotides line up with TRBD1. From germline, CDR1 is SNHLY and CDR2 FYNNEI. J lost 1 base, V lost 7 bases, and 1 base had no gene match. The CDR3 length is 13 residues. This chain's CDR3 is CASMDRGNTEAFF. In DNA, the CDR3 is TGTGCCAGCATGGACAGGGGGAACACTGAAGCTTTCTTT. The variable domain in full, with the rest retrieved from reference TRBV2 and TRBJ1-1, is EPEVTQTPSHQVTQMGQEVILRCVPISNHLYFYWYRQILGQKVEFLVSFYNNEISEKSEIFDDQFSVERPDGSNFTLKIRSTKLEDSAMYFCASMDRGNTEAFFGQGTRLTVV.

The chain carries TRBV27 and TRBJ2-2, with D perhaps matching TRBD1 (6 bases). The CDR3 consists of 14 residues. Trimming left V 6 bases short and J 5 bases short, with 13 bases between. Germline values: CDR1 MNHEY, CDR2 SMNVEV (reference sequence). As DNA, the CDR3 is TGTGCCAGCAGGCTCGGACAGCGGACCGGGGAGCTGTTTTTT. Its protein is CASRLGQRTGELFF.

The CDR3 nucleotides read TGTGCCAGCAGCTTAAATAGAAACACCATATATTTT. This translates into CASSLNRNTIYF. The chain carries TRBV7-8 and TRBJ1-3; D gene ambiguous. Germline assignment: CDR1 SGHVS and CDR2 FQNEAQ. V gave up 2 bases and J gave up 5 bases, with 4 bases separating them. The CDR3 sequence is 12 residues long.

The chain recombines TRBV19 with TRBJ1-6; 8 bases are a match to TRBD1. From germline, CDR1 is LNHDA and CDR2 SQIVND (reference sequence). CDR3 length equals 15 residues. V shed 3 bases, J shed 7 bases, and the junction held 5 bases outside the gene matches. Here the CDR3 DNA reads TGTGCCAGTAGTATTTCGGGACAGGCGAATTCACCCCTCCACTTT. Translation: CASSISGQANSPLHF. The full variable domain, with the rest looked up from reference TRBV19 and TRBJ1-6, is DGGITQSPKYLFRKEGQNVTLSCEQNLNHDAMYWYRQDPGQGLRLIYYSQIVNDFQKGDIAEGYSVSREKKESFPLTVTSAQKNPTAFYLCASSISGQANSPLHFGNGTRLTVT.